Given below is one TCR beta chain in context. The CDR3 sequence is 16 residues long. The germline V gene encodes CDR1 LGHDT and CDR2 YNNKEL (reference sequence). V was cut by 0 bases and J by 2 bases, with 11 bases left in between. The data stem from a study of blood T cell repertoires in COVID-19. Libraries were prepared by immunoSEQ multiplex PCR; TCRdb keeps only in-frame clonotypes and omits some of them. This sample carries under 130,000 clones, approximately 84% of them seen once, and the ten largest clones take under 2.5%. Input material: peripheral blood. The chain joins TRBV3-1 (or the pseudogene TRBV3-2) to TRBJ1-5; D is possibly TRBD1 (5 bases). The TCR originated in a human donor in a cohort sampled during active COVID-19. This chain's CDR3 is CASSQDVLQGNQPQHF. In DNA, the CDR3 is TGTGCCAGCAGCCAAGATGTCTTACAGGGCAATCAGCCCCAGCATTTT.